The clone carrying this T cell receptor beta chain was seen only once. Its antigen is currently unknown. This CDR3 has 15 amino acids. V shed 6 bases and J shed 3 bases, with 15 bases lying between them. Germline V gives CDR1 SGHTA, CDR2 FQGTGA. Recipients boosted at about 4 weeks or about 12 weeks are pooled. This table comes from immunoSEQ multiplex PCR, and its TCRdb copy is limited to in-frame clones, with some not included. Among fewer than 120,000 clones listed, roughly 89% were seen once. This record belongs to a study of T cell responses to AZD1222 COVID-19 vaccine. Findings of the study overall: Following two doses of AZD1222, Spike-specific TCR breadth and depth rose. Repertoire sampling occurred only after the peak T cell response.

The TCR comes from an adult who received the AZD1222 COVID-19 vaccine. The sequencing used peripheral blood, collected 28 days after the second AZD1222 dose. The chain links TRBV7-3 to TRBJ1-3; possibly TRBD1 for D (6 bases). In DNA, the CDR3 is TGTGCCAGCAGTGAAATGGGGGGCCGTGGAAACACCATATATTTT. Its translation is CASSEMGGRGNTIYF.